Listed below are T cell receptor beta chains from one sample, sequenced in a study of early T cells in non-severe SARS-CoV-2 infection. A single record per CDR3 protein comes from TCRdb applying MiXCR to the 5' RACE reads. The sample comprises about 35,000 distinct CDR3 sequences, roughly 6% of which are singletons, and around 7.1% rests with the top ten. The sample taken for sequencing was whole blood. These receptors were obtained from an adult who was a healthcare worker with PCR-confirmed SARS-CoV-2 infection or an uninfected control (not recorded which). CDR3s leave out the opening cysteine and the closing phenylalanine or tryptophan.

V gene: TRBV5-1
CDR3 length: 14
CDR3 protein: ASSPGTSGGRETQY

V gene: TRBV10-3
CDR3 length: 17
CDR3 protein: AISESGRYGGTPRETQY

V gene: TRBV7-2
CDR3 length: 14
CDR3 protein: ASSLKYGYGNQPQH

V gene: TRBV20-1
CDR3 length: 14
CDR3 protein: SARDLVQRTNTEAF

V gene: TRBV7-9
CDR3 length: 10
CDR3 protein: ASSFLEETQY

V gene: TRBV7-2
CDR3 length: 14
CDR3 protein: ASSSRGTSGVDTQY

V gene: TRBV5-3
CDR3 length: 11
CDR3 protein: ARSPNGRNEQF

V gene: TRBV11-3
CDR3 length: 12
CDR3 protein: ASSLSMTGYGYT

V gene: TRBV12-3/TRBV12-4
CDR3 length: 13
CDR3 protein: ASSLEGKGNQPQH

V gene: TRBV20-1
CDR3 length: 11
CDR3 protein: SASSGQGYGYT

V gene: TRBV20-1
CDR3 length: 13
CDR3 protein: SARDRWDRFSEQY

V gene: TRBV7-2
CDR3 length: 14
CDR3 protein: ASSLEGGRVNSPLH

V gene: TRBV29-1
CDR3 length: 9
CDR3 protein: SVGLNTEAF

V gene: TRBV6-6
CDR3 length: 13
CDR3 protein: ASSKPGQSSYEQY

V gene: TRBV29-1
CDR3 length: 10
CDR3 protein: SVLRGKTEAF

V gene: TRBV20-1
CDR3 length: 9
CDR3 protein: SARDRTEAF

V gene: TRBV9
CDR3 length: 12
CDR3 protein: ASSAGTGLDEQF

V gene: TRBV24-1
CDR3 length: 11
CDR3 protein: ATSERDSYEQY

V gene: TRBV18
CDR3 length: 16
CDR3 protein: ASSLQGSISLAKNIQY

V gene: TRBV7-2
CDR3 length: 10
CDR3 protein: ASSLSGGTQY

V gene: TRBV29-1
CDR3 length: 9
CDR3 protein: SEEGNQPQH

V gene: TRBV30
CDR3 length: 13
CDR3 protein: AWSPGFSSGNTIY

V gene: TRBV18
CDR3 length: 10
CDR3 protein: ASSSDRDTQY

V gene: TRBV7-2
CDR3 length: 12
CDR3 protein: ASSLGMNTGELF

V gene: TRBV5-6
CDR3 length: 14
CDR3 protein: ASSLLGSQSNQPQH

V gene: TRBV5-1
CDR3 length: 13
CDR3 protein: ASRPGQGRTGELF

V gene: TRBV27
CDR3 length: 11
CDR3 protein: ASSSQGASEAF

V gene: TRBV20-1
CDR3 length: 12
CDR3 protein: SARAGDSNQPQH

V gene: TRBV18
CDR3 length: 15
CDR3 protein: ASSPWPTGDFYSPLH

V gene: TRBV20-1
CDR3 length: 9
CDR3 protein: SAYGTDGYT

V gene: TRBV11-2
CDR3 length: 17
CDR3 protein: ASSLNVGLGNSGANVLT

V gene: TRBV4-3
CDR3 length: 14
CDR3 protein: ASSQDLAQGDYEQY

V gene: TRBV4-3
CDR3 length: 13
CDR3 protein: ASSQGDSLYYEQY

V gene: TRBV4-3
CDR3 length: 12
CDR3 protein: ASSQDKPLATQY

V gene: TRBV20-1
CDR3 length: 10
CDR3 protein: SARGQNTEAF

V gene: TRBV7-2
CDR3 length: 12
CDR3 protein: ASTQRGGSYEQY

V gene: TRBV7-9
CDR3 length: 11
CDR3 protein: ASSTQGTYEQY

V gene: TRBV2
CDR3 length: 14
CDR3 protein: ASSEPGSTNTGELF

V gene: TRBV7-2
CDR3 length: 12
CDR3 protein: ASSPAGSNQPQH

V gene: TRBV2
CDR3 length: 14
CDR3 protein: ASSEGHPSSYNEQF

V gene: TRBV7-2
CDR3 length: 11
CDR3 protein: ASSLIRDYEQY

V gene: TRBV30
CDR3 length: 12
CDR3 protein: AWSPGDLEETQY

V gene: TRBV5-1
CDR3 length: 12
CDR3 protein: ASSKESSGNTIY

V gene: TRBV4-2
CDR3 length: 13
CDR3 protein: ASSQRGLPSYEQY

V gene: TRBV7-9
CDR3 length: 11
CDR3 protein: ASSLWGGNTIY

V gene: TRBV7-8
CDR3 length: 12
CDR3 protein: ASSLDRGAQPQH

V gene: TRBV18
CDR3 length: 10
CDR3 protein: ASSPIGDTIY

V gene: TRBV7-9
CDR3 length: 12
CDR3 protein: ASSPRDSYYEQY

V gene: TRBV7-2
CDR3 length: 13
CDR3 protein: ASSIAGGAKNIQY

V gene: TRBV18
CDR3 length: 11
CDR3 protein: ASSPLLTDTQY

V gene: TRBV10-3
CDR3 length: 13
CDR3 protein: AISDGDRVRPTQY

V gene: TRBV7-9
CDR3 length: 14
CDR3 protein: ASSSPRFGLENIQY

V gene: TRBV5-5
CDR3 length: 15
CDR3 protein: ASSLVYSQVGNQPQH